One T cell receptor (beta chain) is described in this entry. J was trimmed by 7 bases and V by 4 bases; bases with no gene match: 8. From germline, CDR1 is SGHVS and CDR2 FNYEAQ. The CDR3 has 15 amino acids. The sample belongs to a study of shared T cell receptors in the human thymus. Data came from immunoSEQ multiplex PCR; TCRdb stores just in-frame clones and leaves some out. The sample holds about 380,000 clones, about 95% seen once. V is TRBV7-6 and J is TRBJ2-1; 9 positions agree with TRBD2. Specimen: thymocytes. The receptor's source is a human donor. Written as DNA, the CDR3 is TGTGCCAGCAGCTCCCCTAGCGGGAAGGGAAATGAGCAGTTCTTC. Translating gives CASSSPSGKGNEQFF.